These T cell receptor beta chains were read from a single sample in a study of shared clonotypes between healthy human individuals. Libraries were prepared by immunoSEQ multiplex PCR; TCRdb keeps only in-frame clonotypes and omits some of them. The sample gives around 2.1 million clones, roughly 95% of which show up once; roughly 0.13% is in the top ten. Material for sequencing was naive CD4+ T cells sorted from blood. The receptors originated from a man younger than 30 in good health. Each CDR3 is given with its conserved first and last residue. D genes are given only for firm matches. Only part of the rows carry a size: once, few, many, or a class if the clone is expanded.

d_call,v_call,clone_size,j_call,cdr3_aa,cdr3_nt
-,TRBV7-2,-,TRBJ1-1,CASSRGGHRNTEAFF,TGTGCCAGCAGCCGTGGGGGACATCGGAACACTGAAGCTTTCTTT
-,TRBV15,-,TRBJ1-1,CATSRRSATEAFF,TGTGCCACCAGCAGGAGGAGTGCCACTGAAGCTTTCTTT
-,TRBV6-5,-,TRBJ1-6,CASSGSENSPLHF,TGTGCCAGCAGTGGATCAGAGAATTCACCCCTCCACTTT
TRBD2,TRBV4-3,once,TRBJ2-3,CASSQDQSGAGDTQYF,TGCGCCAGCAGCCAAGATCAGAGCGGGGCGGGAGATACGCAGTATTTT
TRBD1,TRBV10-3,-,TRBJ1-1,CAISDGQGKTEAFF,TGTGCCATCAGTGATGGACAGGGGAAGACTGAAGCTTTCTTT
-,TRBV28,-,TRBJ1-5,CASRSNQPQHF,TGTGCCAGCCGTAGCAATCAGCCCCAGCATTTT
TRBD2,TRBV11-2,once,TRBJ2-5,CASSLFPSGNQETQYF,TGTGCCAGCAGCTTATTCCCTAGCGGAAACCAAGAGACCCAGTACTTC
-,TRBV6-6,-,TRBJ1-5,CASSYIGDSNQPQHF,TGTGCCAGCAGTTACATCGGGGATAGCAATCAGCCCCAGCATTTT
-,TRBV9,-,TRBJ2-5,CASSPPGHLPQETQYF,TGTGCCAGCAGCCCCCCGGGACACCTCCCTCAAGAGACCCAGTACTTC
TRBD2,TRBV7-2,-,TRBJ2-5,CASSYGTSGSTGQTQYF,TGTGCCAGCAGCTACGGGACTAGCGGGAGCACGGGCCAGACCCAGTACTTC
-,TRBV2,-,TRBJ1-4,CASSGGRDEKLFF,TGTGCCAGCAGTGGCGGCAGGGATGAAAAACTGTTTTTT
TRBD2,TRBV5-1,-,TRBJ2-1,CASSLLGAGVNEQFF,TGCGCCAGCAGCTTGTTGGGCGCGGGAGTCAATGAGCAGTTCTTC
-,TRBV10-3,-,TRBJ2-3,CAISPDASAQYF,TGTGCCATCAGTCCGGACGCTTCAGCGCAGTATTTT
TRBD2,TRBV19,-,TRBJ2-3,CASTDRWGGSLDTQYF,TGTGCCAGTACGGACCGGTGGGGGGGTAGTTTGGATACGCAGTATTTT
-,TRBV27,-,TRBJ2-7,CASSVRSAPGEQYF,TGTGCCAGCAGTGTGCGTAGTGCTCCTGGAGAGCAGTACTTC
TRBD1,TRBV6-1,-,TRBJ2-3,CASSESFGDRGTDTQYF,TGTGCCAGCAGTGAATCTTTCGGCGACAGGGGCACAGATACGCAGTATTTT
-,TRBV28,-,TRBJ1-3,CASSLWTSGNTIYF,TGTGCCAGCAGTTTATGGACCTCTGGAAACACCATATATTTT
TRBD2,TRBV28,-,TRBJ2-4,CASSYRRGVQNIQYF,TGTGCCAGCAGTTACCGACGGGGGGTCCAAAACATTCAGTACTTC
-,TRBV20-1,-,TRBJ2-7,CSAIGGVEQYF,TGCAGTGCTATTGGAGGGGTCGAGCAGTACTTC
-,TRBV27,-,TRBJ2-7,CASPWLTEQYF,TGTGCCAGCCCCTGGTTAACCGAGCAGTACTTC
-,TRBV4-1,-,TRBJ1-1,CASSQEYRGRTEAFF,TGCGCCAGCAGCCAAGAATATAGGGGAAGAACTGAAGCTTTCTTT
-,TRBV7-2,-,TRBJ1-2,CASSLAGGYTF,TGTGCCAGCAGCTTAGCAGGGGGCTACACCTTC
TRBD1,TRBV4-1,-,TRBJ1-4,CASSQDRGTGNEKLFF,TGCGCCAGCAGCCAAGATCGAGGGACAGGCAATGAAAAACTGTTTTTT
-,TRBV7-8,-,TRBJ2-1,CASSPRRGSYNEQFF,TGTGCCAGCAGCCCCCGAAGGGGCTCCTACAATGAGCAGTTCTTC
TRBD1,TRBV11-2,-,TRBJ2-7,CASSPDNRGHYEQYF,TGTGCCAGCAGCCCTGACAACAGGGGGCACTACGAGCAGTACTTC
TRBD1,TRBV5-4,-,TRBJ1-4,CASSYQPGTGLFNEKLFF,TGTGCCAGCAGCTACCAACCCGGGACAGGCCTTTTTAATGAAAAACTGTTTTTT
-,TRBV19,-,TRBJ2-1,CASSVMASYNEQFF,TGTGCCAGTAGTGTCATGGCCTCCTACAATGAGCAGTTCTTC
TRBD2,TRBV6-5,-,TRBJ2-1,CASSRTSGGMEQFF,TGTGCCAGCAGCCGGACTAGCGGGGGGATGGAACAGTTCTTC
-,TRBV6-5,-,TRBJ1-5,CASSSKGTQPQHF,TGTGCCAGCAGTTCAAAGGGGACTCAGCCCCAGCATTTT
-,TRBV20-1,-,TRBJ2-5,CSARQEETQYF,TGCAGTGCTCGTCAAGAAGAGACCCAGTACTTC
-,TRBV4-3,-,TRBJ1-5,CASSQDRGQPQHF,TGCGCCAGCAGCCAAGATAGGGGTCAGCCCCAGCATTTT
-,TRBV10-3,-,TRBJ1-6,CAISPSGNSPLHF,TGTGCCATCAGTCCCTCGGGTAATTCACCCCTCCACTTT
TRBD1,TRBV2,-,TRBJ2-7,CASKDRALYEQYF,TGTGCCAGCAAGGACAGGGCCCTCTACGAGCAGTACTTC
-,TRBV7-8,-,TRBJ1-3,CASSLTVSGNTIYF,TGTGCCAGCAGCTTAACAGTCTCTGGAAACACCATATATTTT
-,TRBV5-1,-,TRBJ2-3,CASSLAPQGTQYF,TGCGCCAGCAGCTTGGCGCCACAAGGTACGCAGTATTTT
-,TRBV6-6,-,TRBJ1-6,CASSYSTDYHNSPLHF,TGTGCCAGCAGTTACTCGACCGACTATCATAATTCACCCCTCCACTTT
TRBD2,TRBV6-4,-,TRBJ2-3,CASSDGASGGPLDTQYF,TGTGCCAGCAGTGACGGGGCTAGCGGGGGCCCTTTGGATACGCAGTATTTT
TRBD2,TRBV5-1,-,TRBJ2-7,CASSSLAGDYYEQYF,TGCGCCAGCAGCTCCCTAGCGGGAGACTATTACGAGCAGTACTTC